This TCR beta chain was sequenced in a study of blood T cell repertoires in COVID-19. The wider study: Italy, Spain and the United States were the sources of the convalescent and acute COVID-19 samples.

Here immunoSEQ multiplex PCR was the method, and the copy in TCRdb shows in-frame clones only, minus some. The sample carries 200,000 to 300,000 clones, more than 75% recorded once. This CDR3 region has 13 residues. Looked up from germline, CDR1 is WNHNN and CDR2 is SYGVQD (reference sequence). The V and J ends lost 5 bases and 5 bases, in that order; junction bases with no gene match: 3. There are a few counts of this clone. Input material: peripheral blood. This TCR was sampled from a woman in her 70s with active or convalescent COVID-19. The chain carries TRBV10-1 and TRBJ1-2, with 9 bases aligning to TRBD1. The CDR3 DNA sequence: TGCGCCAGCAGTCCGGGACAGGGTTATGGCTACACCTTC. Amino acids: CASSPGQGYGYTF.